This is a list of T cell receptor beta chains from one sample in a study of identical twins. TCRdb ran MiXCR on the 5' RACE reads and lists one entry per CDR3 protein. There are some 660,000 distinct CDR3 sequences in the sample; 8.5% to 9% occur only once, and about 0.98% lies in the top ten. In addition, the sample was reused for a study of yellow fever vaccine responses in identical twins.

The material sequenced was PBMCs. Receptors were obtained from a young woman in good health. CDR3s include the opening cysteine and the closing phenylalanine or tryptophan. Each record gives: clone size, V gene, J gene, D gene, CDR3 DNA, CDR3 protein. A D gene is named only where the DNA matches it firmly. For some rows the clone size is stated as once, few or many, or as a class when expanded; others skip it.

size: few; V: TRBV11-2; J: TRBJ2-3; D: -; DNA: TGTGCCAGCAGTCCGACCTCCTGGGGGGCGTCCACAGATACGCAGTATTTT; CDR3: CASSPTSWGASTDTQYF
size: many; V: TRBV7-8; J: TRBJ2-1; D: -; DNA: TGTGCCGCCGGGCGTGATGGCCCCTACAATGAGCAGTTCTTC; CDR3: CAAGRDGPYNEQFF
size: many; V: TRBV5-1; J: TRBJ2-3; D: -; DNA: TGCGCCAGCAGCTTGGCCGGGTATGAGACTAGAACTCGCACAGATACGCAGTATTTT; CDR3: CASSLAGYETRTRTDTQYF
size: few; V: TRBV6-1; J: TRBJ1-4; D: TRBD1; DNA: TGTGCCAGCAGGGGGACAGGTCGCGTTGGGGAACTGTTTTTT; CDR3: CASRGTGRVGELFF
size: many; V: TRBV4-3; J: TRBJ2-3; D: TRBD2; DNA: TGCGCCAGCAGCCCCCGGACTAGCGGGACAGATACGCAGTATTTT; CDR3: CASSPRTSGTDTQYF
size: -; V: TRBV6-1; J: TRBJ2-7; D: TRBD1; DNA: TGTGCCAGCACCTTTAGACAGGGAACCTGGAACGAGCAGTACTTC; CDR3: CASTFRQGTWNEQYF
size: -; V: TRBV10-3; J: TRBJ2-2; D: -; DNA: TGTGCCATCAGTGAAATGCTTGGTGGCGGCGGCACCGGGGAGCTGTTTTTT; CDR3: CAISEMLGGGGTGELFF
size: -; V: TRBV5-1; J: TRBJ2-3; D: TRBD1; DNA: TGCGCCAGCAGCTTGGGTGCCGGACAGGGCACAGATACGCAGTATTTT; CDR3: CASSLGAGQGTDTQYF
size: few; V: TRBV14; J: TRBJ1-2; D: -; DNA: TGTGCCAGCAGCCAGTCGAAACTGTCCAACTATGGCTACACCTTC; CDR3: CASSQSKLSNYGYTF
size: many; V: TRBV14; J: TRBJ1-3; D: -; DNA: TGTGCCAGCAGCCAAGAATGGCAGGCCACCTCTGGAAACACCATATATTTT; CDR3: CASSQEWQATSGNTIYF
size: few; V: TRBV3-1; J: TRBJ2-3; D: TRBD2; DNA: TGTGCCAGCAGCCAAGCCACTAGCGGGAGAACAGATACGCAGTATTTT; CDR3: CASSQATSGRTDTQYF
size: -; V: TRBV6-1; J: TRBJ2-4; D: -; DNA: TGTGCCAGCACCACCGGGGCCACAAACATTCAGTACTTC; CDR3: CASTTGATNIQYF
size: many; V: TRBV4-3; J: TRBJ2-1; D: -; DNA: TGCGCCAGCAGCCAAGAAAGGAACGGAGCGCTGGGCAATGAGCAGTTCTTC; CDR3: CASSQERNGALGNEQFF
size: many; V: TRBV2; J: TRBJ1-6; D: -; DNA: TGTGCCAGCAGACACATTAATTCACCCCTCCACTTT; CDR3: CASRHINSPLHF
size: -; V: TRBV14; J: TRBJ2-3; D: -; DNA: TGTGCCAGCAGCCAGGCCCTCGAGGACGAGAAGGAAGCAGATACGCAGTATTTT; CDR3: CASSQALEDEKEADTQYF
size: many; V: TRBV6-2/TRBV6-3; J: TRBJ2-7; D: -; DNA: TGTGCCAGCAGTCAGGATTTTTACTACGAGCAGTACTTC; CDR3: CASSQDFYYEQYF
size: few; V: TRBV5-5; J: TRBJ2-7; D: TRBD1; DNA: TGTGCCAGCAGCTTCCCGAACACCGGGACAGGGGCCCACTACGAGCAGTACTTC; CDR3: CASSFPNTGTGAHYEQYF
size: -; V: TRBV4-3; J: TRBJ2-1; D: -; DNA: TGCGCCAGCAGCCAATCTGAGGCAAGGGATGAGCAGTTCTTC; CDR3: CASSQSEARDEQFF
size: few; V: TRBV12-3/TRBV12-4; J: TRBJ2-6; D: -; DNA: TGTGCCAGCAGTTTAATACAGGGTCGGGCTGGGGCCAACGTCCTGACTTTC; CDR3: CASSLIQGRAGANVLTF
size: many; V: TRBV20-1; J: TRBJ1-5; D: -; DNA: TGCAGTGCCAGGCCTCCCGCGGGGCAGCCCCAGCATTTT; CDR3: CSARPPAGQPQHF
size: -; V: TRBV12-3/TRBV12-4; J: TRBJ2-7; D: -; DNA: TGTGCCAACAGTTTCATTGGTCCCGAGCAGTACTTC; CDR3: CANSFIGPEQYF
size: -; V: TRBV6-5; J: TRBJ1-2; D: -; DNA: TGTGCCAGCAGTTATACAGGGAATATGGATGGCTACACCTTC; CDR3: CASSYTGNMDGYTF
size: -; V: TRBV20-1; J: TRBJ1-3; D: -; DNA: TGCAGTGCTAGAGATCCTGGAAACACCATATATTTT; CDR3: CSARDPGNTIYF
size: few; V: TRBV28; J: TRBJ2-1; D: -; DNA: TGTGCCAGCAGTTTATACGTTATCCCGGTAGCGCAAAATGAGCAGTTCTTC; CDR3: CASSLYVIPVAQNEQFF
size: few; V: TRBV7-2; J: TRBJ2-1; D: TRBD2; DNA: TGTGCCAGCAGCTTAAAGAAGGCTAGCGGGGCCAATGAGCAGTTCTTC; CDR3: CASSLKKASGANEQFF
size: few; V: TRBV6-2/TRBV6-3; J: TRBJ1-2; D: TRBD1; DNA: TGTGCCAGCAGTTACTCCTCAACAGGGGTCGACACCTTC; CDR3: CASSYSSTGVDTF
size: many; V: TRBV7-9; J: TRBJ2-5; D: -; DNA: TGTGCCAGCAGCCACCCTTCCGCGGGCGAGACCCAGTACTTC; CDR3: CASSHPSAGETQYF
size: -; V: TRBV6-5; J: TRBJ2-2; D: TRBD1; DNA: TGTGCCAGCAGTTTGAGGATACAGGGGACCACCGGGGAGCTGTTTTTT; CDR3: CASSLRIQGTTGELFF